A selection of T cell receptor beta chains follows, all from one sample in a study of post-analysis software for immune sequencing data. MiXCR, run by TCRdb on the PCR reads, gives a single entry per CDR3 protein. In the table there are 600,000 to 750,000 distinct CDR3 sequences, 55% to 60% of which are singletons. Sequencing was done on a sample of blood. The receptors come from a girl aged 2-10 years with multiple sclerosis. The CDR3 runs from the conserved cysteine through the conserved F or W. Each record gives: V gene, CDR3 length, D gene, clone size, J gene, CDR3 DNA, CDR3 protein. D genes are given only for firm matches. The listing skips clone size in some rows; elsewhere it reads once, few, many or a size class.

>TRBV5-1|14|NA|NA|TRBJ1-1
TGCGCCAGCAGCCCGGGGTACATGAACACTGAAGCTTTCTTT
CASSPGYMNTEAFF
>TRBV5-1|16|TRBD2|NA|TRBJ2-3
TGCGCCAGCAGCTTGGTCGGGGGGGCAGGGGCAGATACGCAGTATTTT
CASSLVGGAGADTQYF
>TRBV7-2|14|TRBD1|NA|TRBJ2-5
TGTGCCAGCAGCATCCCGGGACAGGGGGTGACCCAGTACTTC
CASSIPGQGVTQYF
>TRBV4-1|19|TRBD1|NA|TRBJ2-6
TGCGCCAGCAGTCCTCTCGGGACAGGGCTAAGCTCTGGGGCCAACGTCCTGACTTTC
CASSPLGTGLSSGANVLTF
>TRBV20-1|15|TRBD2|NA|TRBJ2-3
TGCAGTGCTAGAGATAAGCGGGGGATACCAGATACGCAGTATTTT
CSARDKRGIPDTQYF
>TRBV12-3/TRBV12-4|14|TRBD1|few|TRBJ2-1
TGTGCCAGCAGTCCGGGACAGAGATACAATGAGCAGTTCTTC
CASSPGQRYNEQFF
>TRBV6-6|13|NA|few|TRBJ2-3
TGTGCCAGCAGTCCCCATGGCCCAGATACGCAGTATTTT
CASSPHGPDTQYF
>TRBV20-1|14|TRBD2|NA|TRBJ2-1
TGCAGTGCTGAGACTAGCGGGAGTTACAATGAGCAGTTCTTC
CSAETSGSYNEQFF
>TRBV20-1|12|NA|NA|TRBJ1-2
TGCAGTGTCAAATCAGGGGTGGATGGCTACACCTTC
CSVKSGVDGYTF
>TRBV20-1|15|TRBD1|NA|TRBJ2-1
TGCAGTGCAAAGGCACCGGGACAGTCCTACAATGAGCAGTTCTTC
CSAKAPGQSYNEQFF
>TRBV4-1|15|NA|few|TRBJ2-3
TGCGCCAGCAGCCTATATATAGGGCTCCCGGATACGCAGTATTTT
CASSLYIGLPDTQYF
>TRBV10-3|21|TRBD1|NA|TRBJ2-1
TGTGCCATCAGTGAGTCCCAGGGGCCTTCCCAGGTTCGAAGGGGGCTCGATGAGCAGTTCTTC
CAISESQGPSQVRRGLDEQFF
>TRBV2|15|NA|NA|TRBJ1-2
TGTGCCAGCAGTGAAGAAGGTGGGGGTCCCCCTGGCTACACCTTC
CASSEEGGGPPGYTF
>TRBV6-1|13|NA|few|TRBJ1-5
TGTGCCAGCAAGATCTATAGCAATCAGCCCCAGCATTTT
CASKIYSNQPQHF
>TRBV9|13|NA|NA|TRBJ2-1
TGTGCCAGCAGCACCCAAGAGCACAATGAGCAGTTCTTC
CASSTQEHNEQFF
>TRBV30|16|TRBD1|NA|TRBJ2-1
TGTGCCTGGAATCGCCCGAGGACAGGGGGTTTTGGTGAGCAGTTCTTC
CAWNRPRTGGFGEQFF
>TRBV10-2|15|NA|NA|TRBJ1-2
TGCGCCGGCAGTGCGACGCGGCCCGCTAACTATGGCTACACCTTC
CAGSATRPANYGYTF
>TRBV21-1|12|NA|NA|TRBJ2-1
TGTGCCAGCGGCCGGGCTCACAATGAGCAGTTCTTC
CASGRAHNEQFF
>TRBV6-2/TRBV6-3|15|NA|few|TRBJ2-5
TGTGCCAGCGAAACCCCAGGCGGGCCCCAAGAGACCCAGTACTTC
CASETPGGPQETQYF
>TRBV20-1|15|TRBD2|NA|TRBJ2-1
TGCAGTGCTAGAGGCCCACCTAACTCCGGGGGGGAGCAGTTCTTC
CSARGPPNSGGEQFF
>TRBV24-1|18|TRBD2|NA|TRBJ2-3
TGTGCCACCAGTGAGCGAAACCCTAGCGGGGGAAGCACAGATACGCAGTATTTT
CATSERNPSGGSTDTQYF
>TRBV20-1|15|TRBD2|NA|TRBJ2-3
TGCAGTGCCCCCCCGGGAGGGGACGTTACAGATACGCAGTATTTT
CSAPPGGDVTDTQYF
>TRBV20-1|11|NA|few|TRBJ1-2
TGCAGTGCCGGCGGAGGGGGTGGCTACACCTTC
CSAGGGGGYTF
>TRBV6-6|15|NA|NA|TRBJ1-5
TGTGCCAGCAAATATCAGGGAGATAGCAATCAGCCCCAGCATTTT
CASKYQGDSNQPQHF
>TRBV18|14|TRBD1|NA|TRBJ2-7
TGTGCCAGCTCACCGTGGACAGGGGACAACGAGCAGTACTTC
CASSPWTGDNEQYF
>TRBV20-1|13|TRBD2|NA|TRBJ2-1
TGCAGTGCTTGGACTAGCGGGAGGGGTGAGCAGTTCTTC
CSAWTSGRGEQFF
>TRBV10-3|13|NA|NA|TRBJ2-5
TGTGCCATCAGTAAGGACAGCCAAGAGACCCAGTACTTC
CAISKDSQETQYF
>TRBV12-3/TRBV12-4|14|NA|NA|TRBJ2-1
NA
CASSSSPLGDEQFF
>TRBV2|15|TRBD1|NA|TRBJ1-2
TGTGCCAGCAGCCTACCGGGACAGGGGACTCACGGCTACACCTTC
CASSLPGQGTHGYTF
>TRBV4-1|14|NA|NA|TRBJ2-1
TGCGCCAGCAGCTCGCGGGTCGGCAACAATGAGCAGTTCTTC
CASSSRVGNNEQFF
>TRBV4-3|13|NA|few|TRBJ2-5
TGCGCCAGCAGCCAAGGGGTTAAGGAGACCCAGTACTTC
CASSQGVKETQYF
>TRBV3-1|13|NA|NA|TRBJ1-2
TGTGCCAGCAGCCAACAGATGCCTGGTGGATACACCTTC
CASSQQMPGGYTF
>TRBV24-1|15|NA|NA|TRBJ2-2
TGTGCCACCAGTGAGGCAGGCGTGACCACCGGGGAGCTGTTTTTT
CATSEAGVTTGELFF
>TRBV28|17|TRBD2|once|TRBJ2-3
TGTGCCAGCAGTTTTGCGACTAGCGGGGCGGTCACAGATACGCAGTATTTT
CASSFATSGAVTDTQYF
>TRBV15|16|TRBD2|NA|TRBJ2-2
TGTGCCACCAGCAGAGGTAGACTAGCCGCCACCGGGGAGCTGTTTTTT
CATSRGRLAATGELFF
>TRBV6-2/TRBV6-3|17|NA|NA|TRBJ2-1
TGTGCCAGCAGTTACTCGTTCGCGGAGGGGAGGAACAATGAGCAGTTCTTC
CASSYSFAEGRNNEQFF
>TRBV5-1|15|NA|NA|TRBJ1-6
TGCGCCAGCAGACCTGACGCCTTTGGGAATTCACCCCTCCACTTT
CASRPDAFGNSPLHF
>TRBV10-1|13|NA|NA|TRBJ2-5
TGCGCCAGCAGTGAGAGCAGGGTCGGGACCCAGTACTTC
CASSESRVGTQYF
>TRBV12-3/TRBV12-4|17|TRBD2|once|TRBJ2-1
TGTGCCAGCAGCCAAGCTACTAGCGGCCTCTTTGACAATGAGCAGTTCTTC
CASSQATSGLFDNEQFF
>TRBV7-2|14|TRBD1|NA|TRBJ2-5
TGTGCCAGCAGACGGGACAGCCAGGAAGAGACCCAGTACTTC
CASRRDSQEETQYF
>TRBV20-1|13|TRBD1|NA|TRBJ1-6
TGCAGTGCTCGGACAGGGGGCGATTCACCCCTCCACTTT
CSARTGGDSPLHF
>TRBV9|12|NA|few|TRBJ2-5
TGTGCCAGCAGCCCCTCGCTAGAGACCCAGTACTTC
CASSPSLETQYF
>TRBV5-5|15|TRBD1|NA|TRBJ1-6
TGTGCCAGCAGCTTGGAACAGGGGGTAGTGGGGTCCCTCCACTTT
CASSLEQGVVGSLHF
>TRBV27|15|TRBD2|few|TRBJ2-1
TGTGCCAGCAGTTTCGGGACTAGGGAATACAATGAGCAGTTCTTC
CASSFGTREYNEQFF
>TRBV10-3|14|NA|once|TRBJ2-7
TGTGCCGTCCCAGATGGTAGTCTAGCGTTTGAGCAGTACTTC
CAVPDGSLAFEQYF
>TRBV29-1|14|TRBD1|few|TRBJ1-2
TGCAGCGTTGGGGGTTTGACAGGGGGCGGAGGCTACACCTTC
CSVGGLTGGGGYTF
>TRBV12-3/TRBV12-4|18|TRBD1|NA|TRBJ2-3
TGTGCCAGCAGTTTAGGGGACAGTATACCTCTTTTCACAGATACGCAGTATTTT
CASSLGDSIPLFTDTQYF
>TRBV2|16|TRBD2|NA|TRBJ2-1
TGTGCCAGCAGTGGGCAGCTAGCGGGAGGGCCCAATGAGCAGTTCTTC
CASSGQLAGGPNEQFF
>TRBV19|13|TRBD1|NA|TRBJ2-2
TGTGCCAGTGGACAGGGATCAACCGGGGAGCTGTTTTTT
CASGQGSTGELFF